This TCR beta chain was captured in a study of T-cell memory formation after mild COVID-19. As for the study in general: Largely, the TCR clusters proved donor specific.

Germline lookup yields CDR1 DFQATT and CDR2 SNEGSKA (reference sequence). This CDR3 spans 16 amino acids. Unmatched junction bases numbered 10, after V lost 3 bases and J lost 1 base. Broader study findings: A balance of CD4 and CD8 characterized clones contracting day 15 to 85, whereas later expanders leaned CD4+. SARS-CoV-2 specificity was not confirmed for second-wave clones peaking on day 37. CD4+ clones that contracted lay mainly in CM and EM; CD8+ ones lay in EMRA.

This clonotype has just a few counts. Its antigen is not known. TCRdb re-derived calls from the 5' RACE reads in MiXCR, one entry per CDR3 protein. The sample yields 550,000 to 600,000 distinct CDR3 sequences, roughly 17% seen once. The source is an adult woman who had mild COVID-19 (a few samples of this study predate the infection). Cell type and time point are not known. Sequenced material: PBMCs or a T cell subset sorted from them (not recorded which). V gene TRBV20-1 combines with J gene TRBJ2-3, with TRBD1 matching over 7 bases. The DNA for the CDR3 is TGCAGTGCTAGCGACCCTCCTGGACAGGGCACAGATACGCAGTATTTT. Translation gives CSASDPPGQGTDTQYF.